This TCR beta chain was captured in a study of Tregs in tolerant kidney transplant recipients. The CDR3 consists of 13 residues. Germline CDR1 GTSNPN, CDR2 SVGIG (reference sequence). Trimming cost V 0 bases and J 10 bases, with 10 bases left between them. Study outcomes and limitations: Expanding Tregs on activated donor B cells appeared to best identify donor-specific TCRbeta clones.

The assay was immunoSEQ multiplex PCR, and TCRdb's table has in-frame clones only and misses some. The repertoire holds 110,000 or so clones, around 94% seen once, with roughly 0.63% in the top ten. This clone has only a few counts. Antigen unknown. Unstimulated regulatory T cells (CD4+CD25+CD127-), CD4+CD25- non-regulatory cells, CD4 and CD8 cells were FACS-sorted from thawed PBMCs. The chain joins TRBV30 to TRBJ1-6, with no clear D. The material sequenced was CD4+ T cells from blood. The clonotype comes from a human donor in good health. The CDR3 loop is CAWSVITTSPLHF. CDR3 nucleotides: TGTGCCTGGAGTGTAATAACGACCTCACCCCTCCACTTT.